The clone carrying this T cell receptor (beta chain) has at least ten counts. Its antigen remains unknown. This record belongs to a study of T cells in Graves' hyperthyroidism and ophthalmopathy. General study points: Appearing also in blood were most of the thyroid clonotypes expanded above 0.001.

Authors of the study amplified TCR beta CDR3 regions from RNA transcripts. When the TCR CDR3 underwent first-round RT-PCR, the HTBI primer set was used. TCRdb recomputed calls from the multiplex PCR reads with MiXCR, one row per CDR3 protein. The table includes nearly 250,000 distinct CDR3 sequences, roughly 15% detected once. With V trimmed by 5 bases and J by 0 bases, 3 bases remained unmatched. CDR3 length equals 14 residues. Germline values: CDR1 MNHEY, CDR2 SMNVEV (reference sequence). The sequence was collected from a woman between 18 and 29 years old with Graves' ophthalmopathy. Sequencing was done on a sample of blood. This chain connects TRBV27 to TRBJ1-1; the match to TRBD1 covers 7 bases. DNA of the CDR3: TGTGCCAGCAGTACCGGGACAGTGAACACTGAAGCTTTCTTT. It yields the protein CASSTGTVNTEAFF.